This TCR beta chain was sequenced in a study of shared clonotypes between healthy human individuals. On the study more broadly: The cohort comprised a couple of women and a few men. Their ages spanned 18 to 49 years. Each donor's CD4 naive and CD4 memory cells filled three plates apiece, CD8 naive two, and CD8 memory one.

The table lists this clone with a few counts. Germline V gives CDR1 MNHEY, CDR2 SMNVEV (reference sequence). CDR3 length: 14 amino acids. The V end lost 3 bases, the J end lost 6 bases, and 11 bases lay between the germline ends. Repertoires were generated with immunoSEQ multiplex PCR, while TCRdb's copy carries only in-frame clones and drops some. The sample holds 110,000 or so clones, more than 65% seen once. The rearrangement uses TRBV27 and TRBJ2-2, with D unclear. This sequence originates from a woman in her thirties in good health. The sequenced sample was memory CD8+ T cells sorted from blood. Described subset: CD45RO+ cells pooled with CCR7-negative TemRA cells. CDR3 in DNA: TGTGCCAGCAGTTTCGAAAGGCGTCCCGGGGAGCTGTTTTTT. It codes for CASSFERRPGELFF.